This TCR beta chain was sequenced during a study of cytomegalovirus exposure and HLA in healthy donors. The germline CDR1 and CDR2 sequences are MDHEN and SYDVKM. The CDR3 consists of 16 residues. J gave up 9 bases and V 2 bases, and 13 bases lay outside the gene matches. Amplification used 60 Vbeta primers and 13 Jbeta primers. The method was immunoSEQ multiplex PCR; TCRdb's version includes in-frame clones alone and lacks a portion of them. The sample has some 59,000 clones; roughly 85% are singletons. The sequenced sample consisted of PBMCs. This clonotype was obtained from a young woman in good health and CMV-seronegative. The chain recombines TRBV28 with TRBJ1-5; 7 nucleotides match TRBD1. The CDR3 nucleotides are TGTGCCAGCAGTTTAGCCCAGACAGGGCGGCGGAGGCCCCAGCATTTT. This encodes CASSLAQTGRRRPQHF.